One and the same sample provided the 13 T cell receptor beta chains below, sequenced in a study of T cells after somatic rescue of genetic block. Produced via immunoSEQ multiplex PCR; TCRdb's table is partial and in-frame only. This table has more than 70,000 clones, around 89% appearing once. The sample comprised peripheral blood mononuclear cells (PBMCs). The receptors were gathered from a woman between 18 and 29 years old.

The chain is built from TRBV11-2 and TRBJ2-1, with D perhaps matching TRBD1 (6 bases). Germline CDR1 reads SGHAT; CDR2 reads FQNNGV. This CDR3 spans 11 amino acids. V lost 5 bases, J lost 13 bases, and 12 bases lay in between. DNA for the CDR3: TGTGCCAGCAGCACCCCGACAGGACAGTTCTTC. Its translation: CASSTPTGQFF. The whole variable domain, remainder taken from reference TRBV11-2 and TRBJ2-1, is EAGVAQSPRYKIIEKRQSVAFWCNPISGHATLYWYQQILGQGPKLLIQFQNNGVVDDSQLPKDRFSAERLKGVDSTLKIQPAKLEDSAVYLCASSTPTGQFFGPGTRLTVL.

The V and J genes are TRBV18 and TRBJ1-1; no clear D. This CDR3 is 15 amino acids long. Per germline, CDR1 KGHSH and CDR2 LQKENI. V lost 2 bases to trimming and J lost 1 base, with 11 bases between them. Here the CDR3 reads CASSPGAGKNTEAFF. In DNA form, the CDR3 reads TGTGCCAGCTCACCAGGCGCAGGCAAGAACACTGAAGCTTTCTTT.

The V call is TRBV7-2, the J call TRBJ2-7; 7 nucleotides line up with TRBD2. Unmatched junction bases numbered 8, after V lost 4 bases and J lost 2 bases. The CDR3 has 15 residues. CDR1 SGHTA and CDR2 FQGNSA come from the germline V gene. CDR3 DNA: TGTGCCAGCAGCTGGGGGGTAGCGGGTCCCTACGAGCAGTACTTC. It yields the protein CASSWGVAGPYEQYF.

V usage is TRBV4-3 and J usage is TRBJ2-3; the match to TRBD1 covers 9 bases. The J segment lost 12 bases and the V segment lost 4 bases, leaving 5 bases of the junction unmatched. The CDR3 extends over 12 amino acids. Germline V CDR1 and CDR2: LGHNA, YSLEER. The CDR3 DNA is TGCGCCAGCAGCCCACAGGGGGCGGTTCAGTATTTT. Protein sequence: CASSPQGAVQYF.

This rearrangement joins TRBV6-5 to TRBJ2-7, with a possible D match to TRBD2 (6 bases). The CDR3 has 13 amino acids. Germline V gene data show CDR1 as MNHEY and CDR2 as SVGAGI. Between the trimmed V and J ends, which lost 8 bases and 6 bases, there was a span of 17 bases. CDR3 DNA sequence: TGTGCCAGCGGCCGGGGGAGGAACCGCGAGCAGTACTTC. Its protein product is CASGRGRNREQYF.

The J gene is TRBJ2-7, the V gene TRBV7-6, with D possibly being TRBD1 (6 bases). Trimming removed 5 bases at V and 0 bases at J, with 11 bases between. This CDR3 is built from 14 residues. Germline lookup yields CDR1 SGHVS and CDR2 FNYEAQ. CDR3 sequence: CASSRTENSYEQYF. DNA of the CDR3: TGTGCCAGCAGCCGGACAGAGAACTCCTACGAGCAGTACTTC.

The V gene is TRBV5-4, the J gene TRBJ2-3; no definite D call. Germline CDR1 reads SGHNT; CDR2 reads YYREEE (reference sequence). The CDR3 loop spans 16 amino acids. V was pared by 2 bases and J by 0 bases, with 13 bases between. The CDR3: CASSLSLNPSTDTQYF. Written as DNA, the CDR3 is TGTGCCAGCAGCTTATCACTGAACCCTAGCACAGATACGCAGTATTTT.

This chain links TRBV9 with TRBJ2-7; D is unresolved. The germline CDR1 and CDR2 sequences are SGDLS and YYNGEE. The CDR3 has 14 residues. V dropped 0 bases and J dropped 3 bases, with 10 bases sitting between them. DNA for the CDR3: TGTGCCAGCAGCGTAGGGCTGGGGTACTACGAGCAGTACTTC. The encoded protein is CASSVGLGYYEQYF.

The V gene is TRBV27, the J gene TRBJ1-1; D is uncertain. This CDR3 comprises 13 residues. V was clipped by 2 bases and J by 3 bases, with 7 bases between them. The V gene's germline CDR1 is MNHEY and CDR2 SMNVEV (reference sequence). CDR3 residues: CASSLVRDTEAFF. CDR3 sequence (DNA): TGTGCCAGCAGTTTAGTTCGGGACACTGAAGCTTTCTTT.

The chain recombines TRBV7-8 with TRBJ2-7; perhaps TRBD2 as D (5 bases). The germline gives CDR1 SGHVS, CDR2 FQNEAQ. The length of the CDR3 is 16 residues. Trimming cost V 0 bases and J 1 base, with 13 bases left between them. Here the CDR3 DNA reads TGTGCCAGCAGCTTAGCGCACGGGGTCGGGTCCTACGAGCAGTACTTC. It specifies CASSLAHGVGSYEQYF.

The chain couples TRBV2 to TRBJ2-7; TRBD1 might be the D (5 bases). The germline CDR1 and CDR2 sequences are SNHLY and FYNNEI. V lost 2 bases to trimming and J lost 4 bases, with 9 bases between them. CDR3 length: 13 amino acids. DNA for the CDR3: TGTGCCAGCAGTGAATCCAGGGCTTACGAGCAGTACTTC. Protein sequence: CASSESRAYEQYF.

The chain links TRBV4-1 to TRBJ1-1; D unresolved. The germline CDR1 and CDR2 sequences are MGHRA and YSYEKL. Trimming cost V 1 base and J 2 bases, with 11 bases left between them. This CDR3 contains 15 residues. The chain's CDR3 is CASSQVGRKNTEAFF. The CDR3 DNA reads TGCGCCAGCAGCCAAGTAGGCCGAAAAAACACTGAAGCTTTCTTT.

The V and J genes are TRBV4-3 and TRBJ1-4; weak D call: TRBD1 (6 bases). V was trimmed by 4 bases and J by 7 bases, leaving 16 bases between them. Germline V gene lookup returns CDR1 LGHNA and CDR2 YSLEER. The CDR3 extends over 15 amino acids. CDR3 coding DNA: TGCGCCAGCAGCCCCACGGGGGCAGGCAGTGAAAAACTGTTTTTT. Protein sequence: CASSPTGAGSEKLFF.